This T cell receptor (beta chain) was captured in a study of identical twins. This clonotype has ten or more counts. In germline, CDR1 is SGHAT, CDR2 FQNNGV. CDR3 length: 14 residues. Between the trimmed V and J ends, which lost 10 bases and 1 base, there was a span of 16 bases. MiXCR, applied by TCRdb to the 5' RACE reads, yields one record per CDR3 protein. Of a few hundred thousand distinct CDR3 sequences listed, 9% to 10% were seen once; the top ten hold around 8.6%. The TCR originated in a woman aged 45-65 years in good health. The chain links TRBV11-2 to TRBJ2-5; perhaps TRBD2 as D (6 bases). Sequences were obtained from naive T cells sorted from blood. Here the CDR3 DNA reads TGTGCCATCAGTGCAGCGGGCATCCAAGAGACCCAGTACTTC. Translating it yields CAISAAGIQETQYF.